The entry that follows covers one T cell receptor beta chain sequence. Produced via immunoSEQ multiplex PCR; TCRdb's table is partial and in-frame only. In the table there are about 55,000 clones, around 90% of which are singletons. This specimen comes from a study of blood T cell repertoires in COVID-19. Study context: PBMCs, B-cell-depleted T cells, or T cells provided the cDNA or gDNA that made up the material.

This CDR3 is built from 14 residues. From germline, CDR1 is SNHLY and CDR2 FYNNEI. Germline trimming cut 4 bases from V and 2 bases from J; bases unmatched to any gene: 5. The material sequenced was peripheral blood. The receptor was isolated from a human donor with active COVID-19. The donor label of this sample is uncertain. The rearrangement uses TRBV2 and TRBJ2-7; 7 bases match TRBD1. CDR3 amino acids: CASSVQGVAYEQYF. The CDR3 DNA reads as TGTGCCAGCAGTGTGCAGGGGGTGGCCTACGAGCAGTACTTC.